A single T cell receptor beta chain is shown here with its context. Trimming removed 4 bases from V and 0 bases from J, with 14 bases in between. In germline, CDR1 is SGHRS, CDR2 YFSETQ. The length of the CDR3 is 15 residues. Via MiXCR, TCRdb re-called the RT-PCR reads, giving one row per CDR3 protein. This sample has 900,000 to 1,000,000 distinct CDR3 sequences, with under 20% found just once. This specimen belongs to a study of patients and donors after allogeneic stem cell transplantation. The chain links TRBV5-1 to TRBJ2-7, with D perhaps assigned TRBD1 or TRBD2 (5 bases each). This receptor was obtained from a human donor who was either an allogeneic HSCT recipient or a stem cell or donor lymphocyte infusion donor (not recorded which). It is not recorded whose cells these are; they may come from a transplant donor. Sequencing was carried out using blood, either unsorted or a sorted T cell fraction (not recorded which). The DNA for the CDR3 is TGCGCCAGCAGCGACGGGACGGAGAGCTCCTACGAGCAGTACTTC. Translating gives CASSDGTESSYEQYF. Full variable domain (rest looked up from reference TRBV5-1 and TRBJ2-7): KAGVTQTPRYLIKTRGQQVTLSCSPISGHRSVSWYQQTPGQGLQFLFEYFSETQRNKGNFPGRFSGRQFSNSRSEMNVSTLELGDSALYLCASSDGTESSYEQYFGPGTRLTVT.